The clone carrying this T cell receptor (beta chain) was counted between two and nine times. Antigen specificity is unknown. This specimen comes from a study of molecular identifiers for immune sequencing clone quantification. Study at large: Naive CD8 cell RNA, from roughly 20,000 or 100,000 cells, was split five ways in replicates, with four sequenced. Study-level results: In naive cells, under 1% of molecules belonged to clones above 20 RNA copies, against over 97% in effector cells.

Naive CD8 T cells were FACS-sorted by CD8+CD4-CCR7+CD45RA+ markers. TCRdb independently ran MiXCR on the PCR reads; one entry per CDR3 protein. Of about 640,000 distinct CDR3 sequences in the sample, nearly 20% were seen once. Trimming took 1 base from V and 1 from J, leaving 10 bases between them. Germline V gene data show CDR1 as MGHRA and CDR2 as YSYEKL. The CDR3 spans 15 residues. The chain links TRBV4-1 to TRBJ1-2; a possible D gene is TRBD1 (5 bases). The sample consisted of naive CD8+ T cells from blood, with Jurkat cell RNA spiked in. Described subset: FACS-sorted CD8+CD4-CCR7+CD45RA+ naive T cells. This sequence was found in a human donor in good health. Some libraries in this study had Jurkat cell RNA spiked in. The CDR3 is CASSQGQFFNYGYTF. For the CDR3, the DNA is TGCGCCAGCAGCCAAGGACAGTTCTTTAACTATGGCTACACCTTC.